This T cell receptor beta chain comes out of a study of cytomegalovirus exposure and HLA in healthy donors. The wider study: The Caucasian-associated ancestry cluster held around 81% of some 420 genotyped donors. Study conclusions and caveats: Later genetic work tied a missense DCLRE1C variant to beta-chain V and J trimming.

With 7 bases removed from V and 2 bases from J, the gap between germline ends came to 11 bases. The CDR3 contains 13 residues. Germline loops: CDR1 MDHEN, CDR2 SYDVKM. Notes on this clone: Its antigen is currently unknown.

PCR primers comprised 60 Vbeta and 13 Jbeta primers. Sequencing used immunoSEQ multiplex PCR; TCRdb keeps in-frame clones, though not all of them. Across around 58,000 clones, the top ten clones capture roughly 8.8% of the sample. This sequence joins TRBV28 and TRBJ2-5; tentative D call: TRBD2 (6 bases). The clonotype was recovered from a man between 50 and 59 years old in good health and CMV-seropositive. Material: PBMCs. DNA of the CDR3: TGTGCCAGCATCCCAGGGAGGCAAGAGACCCAGTACTTC. This sequence encodes CASIPGRQETQYF.